Listed here are 27 T cell receptor beta chains from one sample, sequenced in a study of blood T cell repertoires in COVID-19. The assay was immunoSEQ multiplex PCR, and TCRdb's table has in-frame clones only and misses some. The sample lists 350,000 to 400,000 clones, around nine tenths seen once, with about 0.89% in the top ten. The sequencing sample was made of PBMCs or T cells enriched from blood (not recorded which). These receptors all stem from a woman aged 30 to 39 with acute COVID-19.

The CDR3 loop reads CASSIDREGGTDTQYF. The CDR3 nucleotides are TGTGCCAGTAGTATAGATCGTGAGGGTGGGACAGATACGCAGTATTTT. This rearrangement joins TRBV19 to TRBJ2-3; D might be TRBD2 (5 bases). CDR1 and CDR2 from the germline V gene are LNHDA and SQIVND (reference sequence). Trimming stripped 0 bases from V and 3 bases from J, with 13 bases between. CDR3 length: 16 amino acids.

The rearrangement links TRBV18 to TRBJ1-6; 8 nucleotides match TRBD1. Trimming cost V 3 bases and J 14 bases; bases outside gene matches: 6. Per germline, CDR1 KGHSH and CDR2 LQKENI. The CDR3 covers 13 residues. For the CDR3, the DNA is TGTGCCAGCTCACCTAGTTCACAGGGGGCCCTCCACTTT. Protein product: CASSPSSQGALHF.

To note about this clone: Other DNA variants within this sample encode the same CDR3. The rearrangement joins TRBV19 to TRBJ1-5; D is uncertain. V was shortened by 0 bases and J by 5 bases, with 5 bases between the two germline ends. The CDR3 runs 13 residues. Germline assignment: CDR1 LNHDA and CDR2 SQIVND (reference sequence). In DNA, the CDR3 is TGTGCCAGTAGTATAGATCGGGATCAGCCCCAGCATTTT. Protein product: CASSIDRDQPQHF.

The chain has TRBV6-5 and TRBJ2-7, with 7 bases identical to TRBD1. Germline V lookup: CDR1 MNHEY, CDR2 SVGAGI. Germline trimming cut 10 bases from V and 3 bases from J; bases unmatched to any gene: 9. This CDR3 contains 13 residues. DNA for the CDR3: TGTGCCACCGCACCGGGACAGCACTACGAGCAGTACTTC. This sequence encodes CATAPGQHYEQYF.

The rearrangement joins TRBV4-1 to TRBJ1-1; a possible D gene is TRBD1 (5 bases). The CDR3 consists of 12 residues. From germline, CDR1 is MGHRA and CDR2 YSYEKL. The V end was cut by 1 base, the J end by 11 bases, with 11 bases between. The CDR3 loop is CASSQVTGSAFF. CDR3 DNA sequence: TGCGCCAGCAGCCAAGTTACAGGCAGCGCTTTCTTT.

V gene TRBV15 combines with J gene TRBJ1-5; no reliable D call. Germline values: CDR1 LNHNV, CDR2 YYDKDF (reference sequence). V lost 2 bases and J lost 6, with 14 bases in between. The CDR3 length is 15 residues. The CDR3 sequence is CATSRRTGMGQPQHF. CDR3 in DNA: TGTGCCACCAGCAGACGGACGGGGATGGGTCAGCCCCAGCATTTT. Full variable domain (missing parts from reference TRBV15 and TRBJ1-5): DAMVIQNPRYQVTQFGKPVTLSCSQTLNHNVMYWYQQKSSQAPKLLFHYYDKDFNNEADTPDNFQSRRPNTSFCFLDIRSPGLGDTAMYLCATSRRTGMGQPQHFGDGTRLSIL.

The chain recombines TRBV12-3 or TRBV12-4 with TRBJ2-1, with D unclear. V shed 3 bases and J shed 6 bases, with 9 bases lying between them. This CDR3 region has 13 residues. CDR3 region: CASSFTPSNEQFF. As DNA, the CDR3 is TGTGCCAGCAGTTTCACTCCTAGCAATGAGCAGTTCTTC.

CDR3 loop: CASSRAGVPPIRKLFF. DNA of the CDR3: TGTGCCAGCAGTAGGGCAGGGGTCCCCCCGATTCGAAAACTGTTTTTT. The chain uses TRBV2 and TRBJ1-4, with D tentatively TRBD1 (6 bases). V lost 5 bases to trimming and J lost 10 bases, with 23 bases between them. The CDR3 covers 16 residues. Germline V gene data show CDR1 as SNHLY and CDR2 as FYNNEI.

The chain recombines TRBV7-2 with TRBJ1-5, with D tentatively TRBD1 (5 bases). Germline assignment: CDR1 SGHTA and CDR2 FQGNSA. Between the trimmed V and J ends, which lost 0 bases and 1 base, there was a span of 10 bases. There are 16 residues in the CDR3. CDR3 DNA sequence: TGTGCCAGCAGCTTAGCGGCAGGGTGGAGCAATCAGCCCCAGCATTTT. Its translation is CASSLAAGWSNQPQHF.

The rearrangement links TRBV3-1 (or the pseudogene TRBV3-2) to TRBJ1-1; D unclear. CDR1 and CDR2 (germline): LGHDT, YNNKEL (reference sequence). Trimming pared 2 bases from V and 6 bases from J, leaving 13 bases between. This CDR3 is built from 14 residues. The CDR3 sequence is CASSQFGVSSEAFF. The DNA of the CDR3 is TGTGCCAGCAGCCAATTCGGGGTATCCTCTGAAGCTTTCTTT.

The genes are TRBV19 and TRBJ1-1; D unresolved. The V end lost 10 bases, the J end lost 4 bases, and 16 bases lay between the germline ends. Per the germline V gene, CDR1 is LNHDA and CDR2 is SQIVND (reference sequence). The CDR3 has 13 amino acids. The CDR3 coding sequence is TGTGCCACTGACACCTTGCGGGGCACTGAAGCTTTCTTT. Residues: CATDTLRGTEAFF.

CDR3 amino acids: CASLRGGGRVAYEQYF. As DNA, the CDR3 is TGCGCCAGCTTAAGGGGCGGAGGGCGGGTGGCCTACGAGCAGTACTTC. The V call is TRBV10-1, the J call TRBJ2-7; TRBD2 is a possible D gene (6 bases). From germline, CDR1 is WNHNN and CDR2 SYGVQD (reference sequence). This CDR3 region has 16 residues. Trimming took 8 bases from V and 2 from J, leaving 22 bases between them.

This clone was counted once. The V gene is TRBV7-9, the J gene TRBJ1-3; no clear D gene. Germline CDR1 is SEHNR and CDR2 is FQNEAQ (reference sequence). The CDR3 loop spans 17 amino acids. V was trimmed by 5 bases and J by 0 bases, leaving 17 bases between them. The CDR3 DNA reads as TGTGCCAGCAGCCCCCCCTCTGGAGGGCTCTCTGGAAACACCATATATTTT. Translating it yields CASSPPSGGLSGNTIYF.

J is TRBJ2-6 and V is TRBV7-9, with 11 bases identical to TRBD1. Looked up from germline, CDR1 is SEHNR and CDR2 is FQNEAQ (reference sequence). The CDR3 runs to 16 residues. Trimming cost V 6 bases and J 0 bases; bases outside gene matches: 1. Here the CDR3 reads CASRGTGGSGANVLTF. DNA for the CDR3: TGTGCCAGCAGAGGGACAGGGGGCTCTGGGGCCAACGTCCTGACTTTC.

About this clone: Germline is not matched at one junction end, which may reflect a read error. The chain uses TRBV7-2 and TRBJ2-3, with TRBD2 identical over 11 bases. In germline, CDR1 is SGHTA, CDR2 FQGNSA. This CDR3 is built from 15 residues. CDR3 bases: TGTGCCAGCAGCGTAGCGGGGGGGTTCACAGATACGCAGTATTTT. It encodes CASSVAGGFTDTQYF.

V is TRBV14 and J is TRBJ2-2, with a possible D match to TRBD2 (6 bases). CDR1 and CDR2 (germline): SGHDN, FVKESK. The CDR3 length is 18 residues. Trimming left V 1 base short and J 1 base short, with 16 bases between. CDR3 DNA sequence: TGTGCCAGCAGCCAAGTGTCTAGCGCGATCCTGAACACCGGGGAGCTGTTTTTT. Translated, it gives CASSQVSSAILNTGELFF.

The chain has TRBV7-9 and TRBJ2-3; TRBD1 matches 9 bases. The CDR3 consists of 14 residues. CDR1 is SEHNR, CDR2 FQNEAQ, per germline (reference sequence). V lost 5 bases and J lost 4; bases outside the gene matches: 4. CDR3 bases: TGTGCCAGCAGCAACAGGGGGCTAGCAGATACGCAGTATTTT. It translates to CASSNRGLADTQYF.

V is TRBV15 and J is TRBJ1-1; TRBD1 might be the D (5 bases). Trimming cost V 4 bases and J 0 bases, with 12 bases left between them. CDR1 LNHNV and CDR2 YYDKDF come from the germline V gene (reference sequence). The CDR3 is 15 residues long. CDR3 coding DNA: TGTGCCACCAGCAAGACAGTTAACATGAACACTGAAGCTTTCTTT. Translated, it gives CATSKTVNMNTEAFF.

The V call is TRBV11-2, the J call TRBJ2-1, with a weak D call TRBD1 (6 bases). The V end was cut by 7 bases, the J end by 7 bases, with 17 bases between. The CDR3 spans 14 residues. Germline lookup yields CDR1 SGHAT and CDR2 FQNNGV. This CDR3 reads CASTTHRDINEQFF. CDR3 coding DNA: TGTGCCAGCACTACCCACAGGGACATAAATGAGCAGTTCTTC.

The chain combines TRBV7-9 with TRBJ2-3; D possibly corresponds to TRBD1 (6 bases). The CDR3 covers 15 residues. Trimming cost V 5 bases and J 0 bases, with 12 bases left between them. From germline, CDR1 is SEHNR and CDR2 FQNEAQ (reference sequence). The CDR3 spells CASSPRTVSTDTQYF. The CDR3 bases are TGTGCCAGCAGCCCCCGGACAGTCAGCACAGATACGCAGTATTTT.

As regards this clone: Additional DNA sequences in this sample encode the identical CDR3. This chain links TRBV5-1 with TRBJ2-1, with TRBD1 matching 8 bases. The CDR3 spans 14 residues. Germline V gene lookup returns CDR1 SGHRS and CDR2 YFSETQ. J gave up 3 bases and V 4 bases, and 3 bases lay outside the gene matches. The CDR3 DNA reads as TGCGCCAGCAGCCCAGGGGGCATCTACAATGAGCAGTTCTTC. The encoded protein is CASSPGGIYNEQFF.

This clone was seen a single time. This chain connects TRBV5-4 to TRBJ1-2; 10 bases are a match to TRBD1. Germline CDR1 is SGHNT and CDR2 is YYREEE (reference sequence). V gave up 4 bases and J gave up 2 bases; unmatched junction bases: 2. The CDR3 consists of 14 residues. DNA for the CDR3: TGTGCCAGCAGCCTGGGACAGGGGAACTATGGCTACACCTTC. This translates into CASSLGQGNYGYTF.

This chain links TRBV12-5 with TRBJ1-1; 8 positions match TRBD1. CDR1 is LGHNT and CDR2 is FRNRAP in the germline V gene. Trimming took 3 bases from V and 3 from J; bases not matched to a gene: 12. The CDR3 has 17 amino acids. The CDR3 DNA follows: TGTGCTAGTGGTTTTTGGCCCGTGGACAGGGAAGACACTGAAGCTTTCTTT. Translated, it gives CASGFWPVDREDTEAFF. Full variable domain (rest looked up from reference TRBV12-5 and TRBJ1-1): DARVTQTPRHKVTEMGQEVTMRCQPILGHNTVFWYRQTMMQGLELLAYFRNRAPLDDSGMPKDRFSAEMPDATLATLKIQPSEPRDSAVYFCASGFWPVDREDTEAFFGQGTRLTVV.

The chain joins TRBV5-6 to TRBJ2-7, with 11 bases identical to TRBD1. V was pared by 2 bases and J by 6 bases, with 4 bases of the junction left unmatched. Germline V gene lookup returns CDR1 SGHDT and CDR2 YYEEEE. The CDR3 has 14 amino acids. In DNA form, the CDR3 reads TGTGCCAGCAGCTTCGGACAGGGGGCGATCGAGCAGTACTTC. Protein product: CASSFGQGAIEQYF.

The J gene is TRBJ1-2, the V gene TRBV18, with 11 bases fitting TRBD1. V shed 3 bases, J shed 6 bases, and the junction held 6 bases outside the gene matches. This CDR3 comprises 15 residues. Germline CDR1 and CDR2: KGHSH and LQKENI. The CDR3 DNA reads TGTGCCAGCTCACCGCCCGGACAGGGGGCTAATGGCTACACCTTC. Translating it yields CASSPPGQGANGYTF.

The chain is built from TRBV5-1 and TRBJ1-4; TRBD1 agrees at 8 bases. The germline V gene has CDR1 SGHRS and CDR2 YFSETQ. Trimming at V came to 4 bases and at J to 8 bases, leaving 7 bases not matched to a gene. The CDR3 is 14 amino acids. Written as DNA, the CDR3 is TGCGCCAGCAGCGCTGGACAGGGAATCGAAAAACTGTTTTTT. It yields the protein CASSAGQGIEKLFF.

The chain has TRBV19 and TRBJ1-5, with D uncertain. This CDR3 is built from 13 residues. Germline V lookup: CDR1 LNHDA, CDR2 SQIVND (reference sequence). V shed 3 bases and J shed 11 bases, with 14 bases lying between them. DNA for the CDR3: TGTGCCAGTAGTATGGCGGAGATCAGCACCCAGCATTTT. Translation: CASSMAEISTQHF.